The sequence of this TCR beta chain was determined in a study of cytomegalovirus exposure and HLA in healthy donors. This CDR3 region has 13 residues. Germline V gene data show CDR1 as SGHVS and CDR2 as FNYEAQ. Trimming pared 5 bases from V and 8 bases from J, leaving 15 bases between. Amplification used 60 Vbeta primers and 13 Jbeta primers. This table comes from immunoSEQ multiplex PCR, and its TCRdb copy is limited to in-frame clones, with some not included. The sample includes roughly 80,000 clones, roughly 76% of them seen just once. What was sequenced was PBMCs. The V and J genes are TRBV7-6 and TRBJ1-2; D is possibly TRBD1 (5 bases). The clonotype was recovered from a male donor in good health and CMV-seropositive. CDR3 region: CASSRDFGSGYTF. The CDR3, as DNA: TGTGCCAGCAGCCGGGACTTTGGGTCCGGCTACACCTTC.